This is a list of T cell receptor beta chains from one sample in a study of neoadjuvant anti-PD-1 for oral cavity cancer. Sequenced by immunoSEQ multiplex PCR; TCRdb stores in-frame clones only, minus some. The data hold more than 5,500 clones, with about 57% observed a single time. This sample comprised tumor tissue, obtained after nivolumab (anti-PD-1) treatment. The receptors derive from a person aged 35-79 years with oral cavity squamous cell carcinoma. Each CDR3 is given with its conserved first and last residue. The D gene is left open where the match is weak. Expanded clones get a size class; other rows say once, few or many, or leave the size out.

d_call j_call v_call clone_size cdr3_nt cdr3_aa
TRBD1 TRBJ2-1 TRBV6-6 - TGTGCCAGCAGTTACTCGCAGGACAGGGGAGGGAATGAGCAGTTCTTC CASSYSQDRGGNEQFF
TRBD2 TRBJ2-3 TRBV7-2 - TGTGCCAGCAGCTTAGCGGGGGGGGGTCCTACGCAGTATTTT CASSLAGGGPTQYF
TRBD1 TRBJ1-1 TRBV9 - TGTGCCAGCAGCCGGCGACAGGGAGGGGCGAACACTGAAGCTTTCTTT CASSRRQGGANTEAFF
- TRBJ2-1 TRBV7-3 medium-sized TGTGCCAGCAGCTTTTCGGGGACTTCCGAGCAGTTCTTC CASSFSGTSEQFF
- TRBJ2-2 TRBV7-9 - TGTGCCAGCAGCTTTACGGGCTTCAACACCGGGGAGCTGTTTTTT CASSFTGFNTGELFF
- TRBJ2-6 TRBV2 - TGTGCCAGCACTCAAGAACACGTCTCTGGGGCCAACGTCCTGACTTTC CASTQEHVSGANVLTF
- TRBJ2-1 TRBV5-1 - TGCGCCAGCAGCGTCAACAATGAGCAGTTCTTC CASSVNNEQFF
TRBD1 TRBJ1-6 TRBV19 - TGTGCCAGTAAAGGAAGGGACAGGCAAAATTCACCCCTCCACTTT CASKGRDRQNSPLHF
- TRBJ1-2 TRBV4-1 - TGCGCCAGCAGCCAAGATGGGGCTCTCAACTATGGCTACACCTTC CASSQDGALNYGYTF
- TRBJ1-1 TRBV5-1 - TGCGCCAGCAGCGAAAGGCCGGGGCCCTGGGCTGAAGCTTTCTTT CASSERPGPWAEAFF
TRBD1 TRBJ1-2 TRBV28 - TGTGCCAGCAGTTCGGACAGGCAGCATGGCTACACCTTC CASSSDRQHGYTF
TRBD1 TRBJ2-7 TRBV19 few TGTGCCAGTAGATCCCTGACAGGGGGGCCCTACGAGCAGTACTTC CASRSLTGGPYEQYF
- TRBJ1-1 TRBV19 few TGTGCCAGTAGTACTACGGGCGCGGGCGGTGAAGCTTTCTTT CASSTTGAGGEAFF
TRBD1 TRBJ2-7 TRBV5-5 - TGTGCCAGCAGCTCACAGGGGGCCAATAATCTTAATGAGCAGTACTTC CASSSQGANNLNEQYF
- TRBJ2-3 TRBV6-4 once TGTGCCAGCAGAGCTTCCGGGGGCACAGATACGCAGTATTTT CASRASGGTDTQYF
- TRBJ2-4 TRBV28 - TGTGCCAGCAGTCCTGCGGGAAGAAGACTAGACCGGGACATTCAGTACTTC CASSPAGRRLDRDIQYF
- TRBJ2-2 TRBV7-3 - TGTGCCAGCTCCAGGGGGGGAGGAGGCACCGGGGAGCTGTTTTTT CASSRGGGGTGELFF
- TRBJ2-2 TRBV7-9 once TGTGCCAGCAGCTTACAGACCGGGGAGCTGTTTTTT CASSLQTGELFF
- TRBJ1-2 TRBV5-1 medium-sized TGCGCCAGCAGCTTGAAGGGGCGGGGGGCCTTCGTCTATGGCTACACCTTC CASSLKGRGAFVYGYTF
TRBD1 TRBJ1-6 TRBV19 few TGTGCCAGTAGTATAGCTACTGGGACAGCCAATAATTCACCCCTCCACTTT CASSIATGTANNSPLHF
TRBD2 TRBJ2-6 TRBV18 - TGTGCCAGCTCACCACTGGCCAGCGGGGGGCCGTCTGGGGCCAACGTCCTGACTTTC CASSPLASGGPSGANVLTF
- TRBJ1-1 TRBV6-1 - TGTGCCAGCAGTGAAGACAACAGACTGAACACTGAAGCTTTCTTT CASSEDNRLNTEAFF
TRBD1 TRBJ1-2 TRBV5-1 few TGCGCCAGCAGCTCCCTAGACAGGGGATCGGTGGACTATGGCTACACCTTC CASSSLDRGSVDYGYTF
TRBD2 TRBJ2-3 TRBV2 - TGTGCCAGCAGTCTAGCGGCTAGCACAGATACGCAGTATTTT CASSLAASTDTQYF
- TRBJ2-5 TRBV7-2 - TGTGCCAGCAGCTGGAGAGGGGGGCAAGAGACCCAGTACTTC CASSWRGGQETQYF
TRBD1 TRBJ2-2 TRBV11-2 - TGTGCCAGCAGCATACGTCCCGGGACAGGGACCGGGGAGCTGTTTTTT CASSIRPGTGTGELFF
- TRBJ2-1 TRBV7-9 - TGTGCCAGCAGCTTAGAGGGGAGGGGGCTGGATGAGCAGTTCTTC CASSLEGRGLDEQFF
TRBD1 TRBJ1-5 TRBV19 - TGTGCCAGTAGCCCTCCCGGACAGGGTGGGGGTCAGCCCCAGCATTTT CASSPPGQGGGQPQHF
TRBD2 TRBJ2-3 TRBV10-2 - TGCGCCAGCAGTGAACTAGCGGGGGGACATGGGGATACGCAGTATTTT CASSELAGGHGDTQYF
TRBD2 TRBJ2-7 TRBV11-2 - TGTGCCAGCACACCGTTTGGAGGGGCTAGCGGGGGCCACGAGCAGTACTTC CASTPFGGASGGHEQYF
- TRBJ1-2 TRBV2 - TGTGCCAGCAGTGGGGGAGGAGGTTACGGCGGCTACACCTTC CASSGGGGYGGYTF
- TRBJ2-4 TRBV7-8 - TGTGCCAGCAGCTTAGCGGACTTTCAGTACTTC CASSLADFQYF
TRBD1 TRBJ2-2 TRBV5-1 - TGCGCCAGCAGCACGGGACAGGGGGCCCCAACCGGGGAGCTGTTTTTT CASSTGQGAPTGELFF
- TRBJ2-5 TRBV20-1 - TGCAGTGGACAGCACCAAGAGACCCAGTACTTC CSGQHQETQYF
- TRBJ2-2 TRBV6-5 - TGTGCCAGCAGGGGGCCCAGTGATGGAGGGGAGCTGTTTTTT CASRGPSDGGELFF
- TRBJ1-5 TRBV28 - TGTGCCAGCAGGATTAGCAATCAGCCCCAGCATTTT CASRISNQPQHF
- TRBJ2-5 TRBV19 few TGTGCCAGTACCCCGCGGGGGAGGGGGGAGACCCAGTACTTC CASTPRGRGETQYF
TRBD2 TRBJ2-1 TRBV9 few TGTGCCAGCAGCGAGGGACTAGCGGGTTACAATGAGCAGTTCTTC CASSEGLAGYNEQFF
- TRBJ1-1 TRBV7-9 - TGTGCCAGCAGCTTAGACCCTACCACTGAAGCTTTCTTT CASSLDPTTEAFF
TRBD2 TRBJ2-5 TRBV5-1 - TGCGCCAGCAGCCTTGGACTAGCGGGGGGGCTGGGAAGAGAGACCCAGTACTTC CASSLGLAGGLGRETQYF
- TRBJ1-6 TRBV10-2 - TGCGCCAGCAGTGAGTCGACTGGGGCAGGGTGGCCACCCCTCCACTTT CASSESTGAGWPPLHF
- TRBJ1-3 TRBV7-2 few TGTGCCAGCAGCTCCGGACCCTCTGGAAACACCATATATTTT CASSSGPSGNTIYF
- TRBJ1-2 TRBV27 few TGTGCCAGCAGATCCGGGGCGCGAACTCTCTATGGCTACACCTTC CASRSGARTLYGYTF
- TRBJ2-1 TRBV29-1 - TGCAGCGTTGAAGACAGGATGAGCTCCTACAATGAGCAGTTCTTC CSVEDRMSSYNEQFF
TRBD2 TRBJ2-7 TRBV4-1 - TGCGCCAGCAGCCAAGATCCGGGAGGCGAGCAGTACTTC CASSQDPGGEQYF
TRBD2 TRBJ2-7 TRBV18 - TGTGCCAGCTCACCGGGACTAGCCTCCGAGCAGTACTTC CASSPGLASEQYF
TRBD1 TRBJ1-1 TRBV27 few TGTGCCAGCAGTTTCCTACAGGGGGCTGAAGCTTTCTTT CASSFLQGAEAFF
- TRBJ2-7 TRBV5-1 - TGCGCCAGCAGCTTGAGGGTAAGGACAGTCCAATCCTCCTACGAGCAGTACTTC CASSLRVRTVQSSYEQYF
TRBD2 TRBJ2-5 TRBV18 few TGTGCCAGCTCACCACAGGGAGGGGAGACCCAGTACTTC CASSPQGGETQYF
TRBD1 TRBJ1-6 TRBV7-8 - TGTGCCAGCAGCTTAACAGGGGCCTCCAATTCACCCCTCCACTTT CASSLTGASNSPLHF
- TRBJ1-1 TRBV30 - TGTGCCTGGAGTTTACAGGGCGATCGAGGAGCTTTCTTT CAWSLQGDRGAFF
- TRBJ1-1 TRBV29-1 once TGCAGCGTTTTACAGGGTGCCACTGAAGCTTTCTTT CSVLQGATEAFF
- TRBJ1-1 TRBV6-1 - TGTGCCAGTCGAAGGGCGGGGGCTGACACTGAAGCTTTCTTT CASRRAGADTEAFF
- TRBJ2-3 TRBV5-1 few TGCGCCAGCAGCCGGATGGGGGGTAGCACAGATACGCAGTATTTT CASSRMGGSTDTQYF